The text below deals with one T cell receptor (beta chain). The method was immunoSEQ multiplex PCR; TCRdb's version includes in-frame clones alone and lacks a portion of them. The sample shows approximately 100,000 clones, under 90% of them seen only once. The length of the CDR3 is 15 residues. Losses at the gene ends were 0 bases for V and 6 bases for J; bases not matched to a gene: 9. Germline values: CDR1 SQVTM, CDR2 ANQGSEA. The record originates from a study of control samples from healthy donors and cancer patients. V and J are TRBV29-1 and TRBJ1-2; 8 bases fit TRBD1. This TCR derives from a middle-aged woman in good health. Specimen: blood. In DNA, the CDR3 is TGCAGCGTTGAAGAAGGGGCCAGGGGGCGTGATGGCTACACCTTC. It codes for CSVEEGARGRDGYTF.